This record covers a single T cell receptor beta chain. Its antigen is not known. This sample was taken from a study of cytomegalovirus exposure and HLA in healthy donors. Across the whole study: It was reported in a later analysis that the 120 validation repertoires used the same platform as the 550 to 850 first-cohort repertoires.

Germline CDR1 reads MNHEY; CDR2 reads SVGAGI. The CDR3 has 16 amino acids. Trimming cost V 2 bases and J 0 bases; bases outside gene matches: 0. Using immunoSEQ multiplex PCR, the repertoire was profiled, and TCRdb retains in-frame clones only, with some absent. The repertoire consists of under 65,000 clones, with approximately 89% occurring once and the leading ten covering about 8.1%. General study points: Researchers catalogued some 160 TCR beta chains as cytomegalovirus-associated.

This TCR came from a woman aged 18-35 years in good health and CMV-seropositive. The gene calls are TRBV6-5 and TRBJ2-2; 10 bases match TRBD2. Specimen: PBMCs. CDR3 bases: TGTGCCAGCAGTTACCTAGCGGGGGCGAACACCGGGGAGCTGTTTTTT. As protein: CASSYLAGANTGELFF.